Listed here are 27 T cell receptor beta chains from one sample, sequenced in a study of blood T cell repertoires in COVID-19. The assay was immunoSEQ multiplex PCR, and TCRdb's table has in-frame clones only and misses some. The sample has approximately 85,000 clones, 80% to 90% seen once. Sequencing was performed on peripheral blood. Source of these receptors: a human donor in a cohort sampled during active COVID-19.

This chain uses TRBV14 with TRBJ1-2; possibly TRBD1 for D (6 bases). The CDR3 runs 17 residues. The V end was cut by 0 bases, the J end by 0 bases, with 14 bases between. The V gene's germline CDR1 is SGHDN and CDR2 FVKESK. Here the CDR3 reads CASSQDGRGISNYGYTF. The CDR3, as DNA: TGTGCCAGCAGCCAAGATGGCAGGGGAATTTCTAACTATGGCTACACCTTC.

The V and J genes are TRBV28 and TRBJ2-7; no reliable D call. Per the germline V gene, CDR1 is MDHEN and CDR2 is SYDVKM. V lost 7 bases to trimming and J lost 6 bases, with 16 bases between them. This CDR3 is built from 13 residues. The CDR3 protein is CASTLQSRSEQYF. The CDR3 nucleotides read TGTGCCAGCACCCTTCAATCCCGTAGCGAGCAGTACTTC.

The rearrangement links TRBV5-6 to TRBJ1-2, with 9 nucleotides matching TRBD1. V lost 4 bases to trimming and J lost 4 bases; unmatched junction nucleotides: 5. The CDR3 contains 14 residues. Germline assignment: CDR1 SGHDT and CDR2 YYEEEE. CDR3 in amino acids: CASSPGQGFYGYTF. For the CDR3, the DNA is TGTGCCAGCAGCCCCGGACAGGGGTTCTATGGCTACACCTTC.

The gene calls are TRBV9 and TRBJ2-5; D call uncertain. Germline V gene lookup returns CDR1 SGDLS and CDR2 YYNGEE. The CDR3 runs to 14 residues. Trimming stripped 0 bases from V and 3 bases from J, with 9 bases between. CDR3 nucleotides: TGTGCCAGCAGCGTAGGGATTAGCAAAGAGACCCAGTACTTC. It specifies CASSVGISKETQYF.

In its sample, this clone was seen once. V is TRBV3-1 (or the pseudogene TRBV3-2) and J is TRBJ1-2; 9 bases map to TRBD1. CDR1 is LGHDT and CDR2 is YNNKEL in the germline V gene (reference sequence). The CDR3 consists of 14 residues. The ends lost 4 bases at V and 7 bases at J; junction bases unmatched: 7. The DNA of the CDR3 is TGTGCCAGCAGCCCACCGGGACAGGGACTTGGCTACACCTTC. Its protein product is CASSPPGQGLGYTF.

V gene TRBV3-1 (or the pseudogene TRBV3-2) combines with J gene TRBJ2-5; D is undetermined. The CDR3 totals 13 residues. Per germline, CDR1 LGHDT and CDR2 YNNKEL (reference sequence). Between the trimmed V and J ends, which lost 3 bases and 2 bases, there was a span of 7 bases. This CDR3 is CASSHSNQETQYF. As DNA, the CDR3 is TGTGCCAGCAGCCACAGTAATCAAGAGACCCAGTACTTC.

The V gene is TRBV2, the J gene TRBJ2-2, with D possibly being TRBD2 (6 bases). Trimming cost V 2 bases and J 5 bases, with 9 bases left between them. The CDR3 length is 14 residues. Looked up from germline, CDR1 is SNHLY and CDR2 is FYNNEI. The CDR3 is CASSETGVTGELFF. The CDR3 nucleotides read TGTGCCAGCAGTGAAACGGGGGTTACCGGGGAGCTGTTTTTT.

This clone was observed many times. The chain employs TRBV28 and TRBJ1-6; TRBD1 aligns across 9 bases. V lost 6 bases, J lost 6 bases, and 6 bases stayed unmatched. The CDR3 sequence is 15 residues long. Germline CDR1 and CDR2: MDHEN and SYDVKM. The CDR3 reads CASRGQGEPNSPLHF. DNA for the CDR3: TGTGCCAGCAGGGGACAGGGCGAACCTAATTCACCCCTCCACTTT.

The rearrangement joins TRBV5-1 to TRBJ2-7, with TRBD1 identical over 9 bases. Trimming took 4 bases from V and 3 from J; bases not matched to a gene: 8. There are 15 residues in the CDR3. Germline CDR1 SGHRS, CDR2 YFSETQ. The CDR3 region has the DNA TGCGCCAGCAGCGCCCAAACAGGGGGCGGCTACGAGCAGTACTTC. Protein: CASSAQTGGGYEQYF. The full variable domain, completed using reference TRBV5-1 and TRBJ2-7, is KAGVTQTPRYLIKTRGQQVTLSCSPISGHRSVSWYQQTPGQGLQFLFEYFSETQRNKGNFPGRFSGRQFSNSRSEMNVSTLELGDSALYLCASSAQTGGGYEQYFGPGTRLTVT.

This clone was recorded a few times. The chain has TRBV6-2 or TRBV6-3 and TRBJ2-3, with D uncertain. Germline CDR1 is MNHEY and CDR2 is SVGEGT. This CDR3 is 15 amino acids long. Trimming removed 4 bases from V and 1 base from J, with 12 bases in between. The DNA of the CDR3 is TGTGCCAGCAGTTCCATAAATCGAGGCACAGATACGCAGTATTTT. Its protein is CASSSINRGTDTQYF.

The V and J genes are TRBV5-1 and TRBJ2-1; 9 positions agree with TRBD2. Unmatched junction bases numbered 4, after V lost 0 bases and J lost 3 bases. Germline V lookup: CDR1 SGHRS, CDR2 YFSETQ. This CDR3 is 16 amino acids long. CDR3 sequence reads: CASSLGSGGNYNEQFF. The CDR3, as DNA: TGCGCCAGCAGCTTGGGGAGCGGGGGGAACTACAATGAGCAGTTCTTC.

This chain connects TRBV2 to TRBJ1-6; the D gene is possibly TRBD1 (5 bases). Germline V CDR1 and CDR2: SNHLY, FYNNEI. Deletions cut 4 bases from V and 9 bases from J, with 19 bases between. CDR3 length equals 16 residues. This CDR3 is CASSVTRLPGRSPLHF. The DNA of the CDR3 is TGTGCCAGCAGTGTGACCCGCCTCCCAGGGCGTTCACCCCTCCACTTT.

The rearrangement joins TRBV5-1 to TRBJ1-1; 11 nucleotides line up with TRBD1. Trimming at V came to 6 bases and at J to 0 bases, leaving 10 bases not matched to a gene. Germline V gene lookup returns CDR1 SGHRS and CDR2 YFSETQ. The CDR3 spans 17 residues. The CDR3 DNA reads as TGCGCCAGCAACTCCGGGACAGGGGGGTACATGAACACTGAAGCTTTCTTT. Protein product: CASNSGTGGYMNTEAFF.

The chain recombines TRBV18 with TRBJ2-5; 8 bases align to TRBD2. V lost 5 bases to trimming and J lost 4 bases; unmatched junction nucleotides: 12. CDR1 and CDR2 (germline): KGHSH, LQKENI. This CDR3 is 16 amino acids long. CDR3 residues: CASSLNAGGFGETQYF. CDR3 in DNA: TGTGCCAGCTCATTGAATGCGGGGGGCTTTGGAGAGACCCAGTACTTC. Complete variable domain (other parts from reference TRBV18 and TRBJ2-5): NAGVMQNPRHLVRRRGQEARLRCSPMKGHSHVYWYRQLPEEGLKFMVYLQKENIIDESGMPKERFSAEFPKEGPSILRIQQVVRGDSAAYFCASSLNAGGFGETQYFGPGTRLLVL.

The genes are TRBV19 and TRBJ1-5, with D perhaps matching TRBD1 (6 bases). V was trimmed by 4 bases and J by 0 bases, leaving 13 bases between them. CDR1 and CDR2 from the germline V gene are LNHDA and SQIVND (reference sequence). The CDR3 covers 16 residues. The CDR3 DNA sequence: TGTGCCAGTAGTAACCCCAGGGGCTATAGCAATCAGCCCCAGCATTTT. Translated: CASSNPRGYSNQPQHF. Combining the CDR3 with reference TRBV19 and TRBJ1-5 gives the whole variable domain DGGITQSPKYLFRKEGQNVTLSCEQNLNHDAMYWYRQDPGQGLRLIYYSQIVNDFQKGDIAEGYSVSREKKESFPLTVTSAQKNPTAFYLCASSNPRGYSNQPQHFGDGTRLSIL.

The rearrangement uses TRBV11-3 and TRBJ1-1; 9 nucleotides align to TRBD1. Per germline, CDR1 SGHNT and CDR2 YENEEA. V dropped 2 bases and J dropped 10; count of bases not matched to a gene: 14. This CDR3 is built from 16 residues. CDR3 loop: CASSLSRGPGQGAAFF. CDR3 bases: TGTGCCAGCAGCTTATCTCGGGGACCGGGACAGGGTGCAGCTTTCTTT.

This chain connects TRBV5-1 to TRBJ2-2; 9 bases are shared with TRBD1. J was trimmed by 4 bases and V by 4 bases; bases with no gene match: 5. The germline V gene has CDR1 SGHRS and CDR2 YFSETQ. This CDR3 has 15 residues. In DNA form, the CDR3 reads TGCGCCAGCAGCGCCCGGACAGGGGCCACCGGGGAGCTGTTTTTT. It codes for CASSARTGATGELFF.

The V and J genes are TRBV30 and TRBJ2-7; D possibly corresponds to TRBD1 (6 bases). The V gene's germline CDR1 is GTSNPN and CDR2 SVGIG (reference sequence). Trimming shortened V by 3 bases and J by 1 base, and 10 bases separated the two germline ends. This CDR3 spans 13 amino acids. CDR3 amino acids: CAWRQGGSYEQYF. The CDR3 nucleotides are TGTGCCTGGAGGCAAGGGGGATCCTACGAGCAGTACTTC.

The chain uses TRBV5-1 and TRBJ1-5; D not certain. The CDR3 runs 14 residues. The germline V gene has CDR1 SGHRS and CDR2 YFSETQ. V dropped 0 bases and J dropped 4 bases, with 8 bases sitting between them. CDR3 amino acids: CASSLAAGNQPQHF. The CDR3 region has the DNA TGCGCCAGCAGCTTGGCTGCCGGGAATCAGCCCCAGCATTTT.

This chain joins TRBV5-3 and TRBJ2-7, with 7 bases matching TRBD2. TRBV5-3 has ORF status, its function being uncertain. The junction had 3 bases not matched to a gene; V was cut back by 6 bases and J by 6 bases. This CDR3 comprises 11 residues. The DNA of the CDR3 is TGTGCCAGAAAGGGAGGGAGCGAGCAGTACTTC. Its translation is CARKGGSEQYF.

The genes are TRBV6-6 and TRBJ1-2; 9 bases line up with TRBD1. Germline assignment: CDR1 MNHNY and CDR2 SVGAGI (reference sequence). The CDR3 covers 12 residues. Trimming cost V 6 bases and J 8 bases; bases outside gene matches: 4. The CDR3: CASRGTGFGYTF. The CDR3 DNA reads TGTGCCAGCAGGGGGACAGGGTTCGGCTACACCTTC.

This clone occurred once. The CDR3 region has the DNA TGTGCCAGCAGGCCACAGGGTAACACTGAAGCTTTCTTT. Protein sequence: CASRPQGNTEAFF. The rearrangement uses TRBV2 and TRBJ1-1, with D tentatively TRBD1 (6 bases). From germline, CDR1 is SNHLY and CDR2 FYNNEI. V lost 6 bases to trimming and J lost 2 bases, with 10 bases between them. The CDR3 length is 13 residues.

This clone was seen many times. This sequence joins TRBV2 and TRBJ2-3; TRBD2 is a possible D gene (5 bases). Deletions cut 6 bases from V and 4 bases from J, with 8 bases between. CDR3 size: 12 residues. CDR1 is SNHLY, CDR2 FYNNEI, per germline. CDR3 protein: CASSLAADTQYF. The CDR3 region has the DNA TGTGCCAGCAGCCTAGCAGCAGATACGCAGTATTTT.

The chain has TRBV27 and TRBJ1-5, with no clear D. V was clipped by 4 bases and J by 3 bases, with 10 bases between them. Germline values: CDR1 MNHEY, CDR2 SMNVEV (reference sequence). This CDR3 contains 14 residues. The CDR3 loop is CASSSLRFNQPQHF. DNA of the CDR3: TGTGCCAGCAGTTCTCTCCGTTTCAATCAGCCCCAGCATTTT.

The rearrangement links TRBV19 to TRBJ1-5, with D perhaps matching TRBD1 (6 bases). CDR3 length: 15 amino acids. Germline lookup yields CDR1 LNHDA and CDR2 SQIVND (reference sequence). The V end lost 5 bases, the J end lost 2 bases, and 13 bases lay between the germline ends. CDR3 DNA: TGTGCCAGTAGTTGGGACACCTGGGGCAATCAGCCCCAGCATTTT. It translates to CASSWDTWGNQPQHF.

This chain joins TRBV7-9 and TRBJ2-3, with TRBD1 matching 8 bases. This CDR3 has 15 amino acids. V lost 4 bases to trimming and J lost 4 bases; unmatched junction nucleotides: 7. Germline V gene lookup returns CDR1 SEHNR and CDR2 FQNEAQ (reference sequence). The CDR3 DNA sequence: TGTGCCAGCAGCTCACCCCTACAGGGGGCAGATACGCAGTATTTT. It yields the protein CASSSPLQGADTQYF.

The chain is built from TRBV15 and TRBJ1-6; no clear D. V was trimmed by 3 bases and J by 0 bases, leaving 9 bases between them. Germline CDR1 is LNHNV and CDR2 is YYDKDF (reference sequence). This CDR3 contains 16 residues. The CDR3 DNA reads TGTGCCACCAGCAGGATGGGGAGCTCCTATAATTCACCCCTCCACTTT. Encoded protein: CATSRMGSSYNSPLHF.